The present entry profiles one TCR beta chain with its context. This specimen belongs to a study of blood T cell repertoires in COVID-19. Overall study: Researchers got acute and convalescent COVID-19 samples from the United States, Italy and Spain.

Authors' data handling: How many nucleated cells were present was estimated from reference gene primer amplification. Clones were read by immunoSEQ multiplex PCR, and TCRdb kept only the in-frame ones, dropping some. V, J and clone size are those of that table, while D and trimming were read from the DNA. The repertoire holds over 60,000 clones, just under 80% seen once, with roughly a tenth in the top ten. CDR3 length equals 13 residues. V was pared by 0 bases and J by 7 bases, with 8 bases between. Looked up from germline, CDR1 is SGDLS and CDR2 is YYNGEE. The chain couples TRBV9 to TRBJ1-5, with D hard to call. The TCR originated in a human donor in a cohort sampled during active COVID-19. What was sequenced was peripheral blood. The DNA of the CDR3 is TGTGCCAGCAGCGTAGGGGCGGGCCAGCCCCAGCATTTT. Translating gives CASSVGAGQPQHF.